This T cell receptor (beta chain) was documented in a study of molecular identifiers for immune sequencing clone quantification. The count of this clonotype is one. Its antigen is as yet unknown. General observations from the study: Underestimation of highly expanded clone sizes could arise where identical TCR molecules share a barcode. In CMV-specific effectors, clones above 20 copies held over 98% of molecules; naive, under 1%.

CDR3 length equals 15 residues. From germline, CDR1 is SNHLY and CDR2 FYNNEI. V lost 8 bases to trimming and J lost 0 bases, with 15 bases between them. Previously described methods and listed TCR primers produced bulk TCR libraries. TCRdb re-called the PCR reads with MiXCR, one entry per CDR3 protein. Altogether 490,000 or so distinct CDR3 sequences are present, about 25% being singletons, with the ten largest covering approximately 0.8%. Material for sequencing was naive CD8+ T cells from blood, with Jurkat cell RNA spiked in. Specified subset: FACS-sorted CD8+CD4-CCR7+CD45RA+ naive T cells. This receptor was identified in a human donor in good health. Some libraries in this study had Jurkat cell RNA spiked in. The rearrangement links TRBV2 to TRBJ2-3; D uncertain. The CDR3 DNA sequence: TGTGCCAGCCACTCCCCGCCCTCTAGCACAGATACGCAGTATTTT. Its translation: CASHSPPSSTDTQYF. Complete variable domain (other parts from reference TRBV2 and TRBJ2-3): EPEVTQTPSHQVTQMGQEVILRCVPISNHLYFYWYRQILGQKVEFLVSFYNNEISEKSEIFDDQFSVERPDGSNFTLKIRSTKLEDSAMYFCASHSPPSSTDTQYFGPGTRLTVL.